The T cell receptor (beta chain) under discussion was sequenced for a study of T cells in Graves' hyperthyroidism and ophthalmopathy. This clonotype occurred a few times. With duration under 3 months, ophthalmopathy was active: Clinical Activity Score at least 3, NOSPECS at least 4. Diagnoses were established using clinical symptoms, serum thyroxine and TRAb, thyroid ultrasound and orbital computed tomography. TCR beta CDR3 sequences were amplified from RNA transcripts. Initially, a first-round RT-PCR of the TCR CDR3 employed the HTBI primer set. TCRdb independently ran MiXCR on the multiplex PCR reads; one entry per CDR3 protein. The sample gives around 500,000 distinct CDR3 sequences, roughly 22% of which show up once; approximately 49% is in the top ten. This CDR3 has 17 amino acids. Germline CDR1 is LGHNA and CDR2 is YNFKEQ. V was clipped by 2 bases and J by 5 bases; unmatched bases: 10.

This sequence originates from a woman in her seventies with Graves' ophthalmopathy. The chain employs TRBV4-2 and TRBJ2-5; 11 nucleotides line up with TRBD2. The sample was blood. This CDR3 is CASSQIAGGPTPETQYF. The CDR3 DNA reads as TGTGCCAGCAGCCAAATAGCGGGAGGGCCTACCCCGGAGACCCAGTACTTC.